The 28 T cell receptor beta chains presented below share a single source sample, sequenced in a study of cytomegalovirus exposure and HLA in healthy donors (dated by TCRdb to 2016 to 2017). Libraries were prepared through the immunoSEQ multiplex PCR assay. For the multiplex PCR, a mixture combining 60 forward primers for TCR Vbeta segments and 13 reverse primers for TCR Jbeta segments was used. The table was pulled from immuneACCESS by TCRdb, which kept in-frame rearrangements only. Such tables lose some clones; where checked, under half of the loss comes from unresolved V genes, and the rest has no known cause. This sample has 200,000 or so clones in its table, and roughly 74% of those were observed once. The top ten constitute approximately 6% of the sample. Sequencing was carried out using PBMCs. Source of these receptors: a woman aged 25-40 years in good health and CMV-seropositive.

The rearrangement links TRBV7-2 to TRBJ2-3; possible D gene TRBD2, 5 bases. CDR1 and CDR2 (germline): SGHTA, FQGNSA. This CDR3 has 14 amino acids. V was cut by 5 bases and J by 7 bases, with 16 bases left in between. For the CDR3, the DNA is TGTGCCAGCAGCCCCAATACTAGTCCAAATACGCAGTATTTT. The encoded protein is CASSPNTSPNTQYF.

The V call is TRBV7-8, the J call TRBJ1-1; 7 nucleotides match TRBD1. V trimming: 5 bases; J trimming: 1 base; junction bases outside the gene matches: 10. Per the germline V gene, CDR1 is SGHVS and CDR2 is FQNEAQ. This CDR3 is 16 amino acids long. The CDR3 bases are TGTGCCAGCAGCGATCCGATGACAGGGTGGAACACTGAAGCTTTCTTT. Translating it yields CASSDPMTGWNTEAFF.

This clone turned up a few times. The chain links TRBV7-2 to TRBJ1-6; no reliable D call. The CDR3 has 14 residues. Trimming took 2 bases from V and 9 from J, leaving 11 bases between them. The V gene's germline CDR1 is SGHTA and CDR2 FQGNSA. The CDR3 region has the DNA TGTGCCAGCAGCTTATGGGAGCGCGTTTCACCCCTCCACTTT. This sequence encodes CASSLWERVSPLHF.

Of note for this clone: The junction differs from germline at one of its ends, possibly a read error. Here the CDR3 reads CASSLDRGRLDTEAFF. In nucleotides, the CDR3 is TGTGCTAGCAGCTTGGACAGGGGGAGATTAGACACTGAAGCTTTCTTT. The rearrangement uses TRBV7-7 and TRBJ1-1; TRBD1 matches at 10 bases. Germline values: CDR1 SSHAT, CDR2 FNYEAQ (reference sequence). The CDR3 spans 16 residues.

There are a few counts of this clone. The CDR3 nucleotides read TGCGCCAGCAGCCAAGAAGGGTCAGGGGCTGGGGGGGATGGCTACACCTTC. As protein: CASSQEGSGAGGDGYTF. The J gene is TRBJ1-2, the V gene TRBV4-1; a weak D match, TRBD1 (6 bases). The CDR3 sequence is 17 residues long. Germline V lookup: CDR1 MGHRA, CDR2 YSYEKL. Trimming pared 0 bases from V and 6 bases from J, leaving 20 bases between.

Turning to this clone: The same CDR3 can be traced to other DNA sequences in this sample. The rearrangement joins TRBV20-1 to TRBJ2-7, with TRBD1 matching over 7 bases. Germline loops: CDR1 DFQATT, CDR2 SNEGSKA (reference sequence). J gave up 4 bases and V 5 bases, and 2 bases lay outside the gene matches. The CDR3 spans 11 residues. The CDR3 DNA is TGCAGTGCTCAACAGGGGTACGAGCAGTACTTC. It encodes CSAQQGYEQYF.

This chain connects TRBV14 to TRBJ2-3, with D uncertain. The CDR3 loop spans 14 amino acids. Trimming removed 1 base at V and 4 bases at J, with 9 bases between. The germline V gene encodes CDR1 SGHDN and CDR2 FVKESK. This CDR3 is CASSQAPGSDTQYF. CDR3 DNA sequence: TGTGCCAGCAGCCAAGCCCCCGGTTCAGATACGCAGTATTTT.

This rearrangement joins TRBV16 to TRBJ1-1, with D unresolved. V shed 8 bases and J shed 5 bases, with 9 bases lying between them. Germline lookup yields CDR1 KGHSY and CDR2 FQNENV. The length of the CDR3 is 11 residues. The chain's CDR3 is CASASQTEAFF. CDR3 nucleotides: TGTGCCAGCGCCTCCCAGACTGAAGCTTTCTTT. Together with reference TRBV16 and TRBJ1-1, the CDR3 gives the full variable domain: GEEVAQTPKHLVRGEGQKAKLYCAPIKGHSYVFWYQQVLKNEFKFLISFQNENVFDETGMPKERFSAKCLPNSPCSLEIQATKLEDSAVYFCASASQTEAFFGQGTRLTVV.

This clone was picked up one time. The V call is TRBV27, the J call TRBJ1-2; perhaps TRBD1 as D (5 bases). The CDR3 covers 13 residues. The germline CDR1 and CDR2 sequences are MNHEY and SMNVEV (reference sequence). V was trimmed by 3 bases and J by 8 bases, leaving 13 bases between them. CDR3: CASSLPGRKGYTF. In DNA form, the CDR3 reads TGTGCCAGCAGTTTGCCAGGGAGGAAAGGCTACACCTTC.

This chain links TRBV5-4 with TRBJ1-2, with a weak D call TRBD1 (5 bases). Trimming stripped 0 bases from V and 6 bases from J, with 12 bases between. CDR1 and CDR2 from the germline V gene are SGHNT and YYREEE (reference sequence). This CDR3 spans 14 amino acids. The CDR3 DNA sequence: TGTGCCAGCAGCTTGGCCTTTGCAGGGAATGGCTACACCTTC. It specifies CASSLAFAGNGYTF.

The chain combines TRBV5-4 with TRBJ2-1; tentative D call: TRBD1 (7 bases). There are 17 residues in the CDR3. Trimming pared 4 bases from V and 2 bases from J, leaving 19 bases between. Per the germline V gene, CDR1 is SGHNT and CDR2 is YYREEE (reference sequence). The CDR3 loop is CASSPGGGGSTYNEQFF. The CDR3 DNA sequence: TGTGCCAGCAGCCCCGGCGGAGGGGGCAGTACCTACAATGAGCAGTTCTTC.

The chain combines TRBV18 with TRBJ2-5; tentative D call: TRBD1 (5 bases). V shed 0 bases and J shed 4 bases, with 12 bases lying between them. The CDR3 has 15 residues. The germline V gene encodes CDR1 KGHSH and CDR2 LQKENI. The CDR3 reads CASSPPAGRGETQYF. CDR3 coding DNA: TGTGCCAGCTCACCACCAGCAGGAAGGGGAGAGACCCAGTACTTC. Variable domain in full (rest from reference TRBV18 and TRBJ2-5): NAGVMQNPRHLVRRRGQEARLRCSPMKGHSHVYWYRQLPEEGLKFMVYLQKENIIDESGMPKERFSAEFPKEGPSILRIQQVVRGDSAAYFCASSPPAGRGETQYFGPGTRLLVL.

DNA for the CDR3: TGCGCCAGCCAGCGGGGGGAAGGCTACGAGCAGTACTTC. It is translated as CASQRGEGYEQYF. The gene calls are TRBV10-1 and TRBJ2-7; 9 bases map to TRBD2. The CDR3 loop spans 13 amino acids. V gave up 8 bases and J gave up 3 bases; unmatched junction bases: 5. CDR1 and CDR2 from the germline V gene are WNHNN and SYGVQD (reference sequence).

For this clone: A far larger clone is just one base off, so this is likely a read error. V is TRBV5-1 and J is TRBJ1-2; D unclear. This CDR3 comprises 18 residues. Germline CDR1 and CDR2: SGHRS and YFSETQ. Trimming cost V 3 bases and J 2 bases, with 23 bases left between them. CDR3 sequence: CASSSGREDPNTNYGYTF. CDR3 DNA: TGCGCCAGCAGCTCGGGCCGGGAGGATCCCAACACCAACTATGGCTACACCTTC.

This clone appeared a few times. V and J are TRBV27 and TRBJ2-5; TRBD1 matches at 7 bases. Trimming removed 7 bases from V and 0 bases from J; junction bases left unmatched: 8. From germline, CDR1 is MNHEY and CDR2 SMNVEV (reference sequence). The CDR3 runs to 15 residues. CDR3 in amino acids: CASTPDRANQETQYF. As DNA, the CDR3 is TGTGCCAGCACCCCAGACAGGGCTAACCAAGAGACCCAGTACTTC.

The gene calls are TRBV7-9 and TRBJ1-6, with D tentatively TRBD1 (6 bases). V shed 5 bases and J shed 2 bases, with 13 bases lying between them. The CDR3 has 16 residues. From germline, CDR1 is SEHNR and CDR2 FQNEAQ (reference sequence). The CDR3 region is CASSPPDSPYNSPLHF. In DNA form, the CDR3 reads TGTGCCAGCAGCCCCCCGGACAGTCCCTATAATTCACCCCTCCACTTT.

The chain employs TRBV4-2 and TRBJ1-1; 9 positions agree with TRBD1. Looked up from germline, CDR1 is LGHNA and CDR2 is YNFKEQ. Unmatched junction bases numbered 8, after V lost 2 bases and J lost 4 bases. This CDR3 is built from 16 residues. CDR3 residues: CASSQTQGAAATEAFF. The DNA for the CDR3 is TGTGCCAGCAGCCAAACACAGGGGGCGGCCGCCACTGAAGCTTTCTTT.

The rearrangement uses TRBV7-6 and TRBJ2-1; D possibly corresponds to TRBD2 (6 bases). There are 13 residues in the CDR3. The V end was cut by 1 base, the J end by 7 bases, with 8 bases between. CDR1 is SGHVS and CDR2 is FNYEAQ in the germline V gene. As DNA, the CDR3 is TGTGCCAGCAGCTTAGTGGGGGGTAATGAGCAGTTCTTC. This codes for CASSLVGGNEQFF.

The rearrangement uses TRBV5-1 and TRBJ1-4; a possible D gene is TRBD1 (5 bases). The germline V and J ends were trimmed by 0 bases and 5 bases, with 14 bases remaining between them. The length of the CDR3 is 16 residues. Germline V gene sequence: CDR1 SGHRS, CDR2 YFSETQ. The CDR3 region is CASSLDWGDPNEKLFF. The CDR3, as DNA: TGCGCCAGCAGCTTGGATTGGGGCGACCCCAATGAAAAACTGTTTTTT.

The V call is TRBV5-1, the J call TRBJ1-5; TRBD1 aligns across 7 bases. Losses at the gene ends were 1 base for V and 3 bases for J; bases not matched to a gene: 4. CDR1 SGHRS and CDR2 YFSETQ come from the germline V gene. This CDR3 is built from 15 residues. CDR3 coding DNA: TGCGCCAGCAGCTTGCAGGGGGGCTCCAATCAGCCCCAGCATTTT. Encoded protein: CASSLQGGSNQPQHF.

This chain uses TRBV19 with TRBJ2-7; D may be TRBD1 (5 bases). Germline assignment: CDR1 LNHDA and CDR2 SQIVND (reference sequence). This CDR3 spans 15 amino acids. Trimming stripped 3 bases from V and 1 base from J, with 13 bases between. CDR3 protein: CASSIGQGESYEQYF. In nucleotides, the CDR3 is TGTGCCAGTAGTATTGGTCAGGGCGAATCCTACGAGCAGTACTTC.

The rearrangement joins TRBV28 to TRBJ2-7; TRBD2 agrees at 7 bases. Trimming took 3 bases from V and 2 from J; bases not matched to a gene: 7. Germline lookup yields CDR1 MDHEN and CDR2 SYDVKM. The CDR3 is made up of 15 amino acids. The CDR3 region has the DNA TGTGCCAGCAGTTTTACGTCGGGAGGCCCCTACGAGCAGTACTTC. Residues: CASSFTSGGPYEQYF.

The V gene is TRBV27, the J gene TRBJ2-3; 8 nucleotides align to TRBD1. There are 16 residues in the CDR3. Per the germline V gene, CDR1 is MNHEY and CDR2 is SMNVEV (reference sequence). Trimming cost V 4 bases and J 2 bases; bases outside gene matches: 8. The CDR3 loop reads CASSSRQGRPTDTQYF. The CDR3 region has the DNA TGTGCCAGCAGTTCCCGACAGGGGAGGCCCACAGATACGCAGTATTTT.

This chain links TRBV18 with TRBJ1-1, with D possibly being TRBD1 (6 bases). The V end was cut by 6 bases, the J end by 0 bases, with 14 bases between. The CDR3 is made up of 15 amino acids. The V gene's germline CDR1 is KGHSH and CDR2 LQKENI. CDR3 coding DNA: TGTGCCAGCTCCCCAGGGGCAGCCATGAACACTGAAGCTTTCTTT. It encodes CASSPGAAMNTEAFF.

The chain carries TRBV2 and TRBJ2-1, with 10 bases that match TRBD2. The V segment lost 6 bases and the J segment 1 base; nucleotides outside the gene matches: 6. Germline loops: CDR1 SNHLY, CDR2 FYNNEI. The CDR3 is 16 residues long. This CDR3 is CASSLSSGSSYNEQFF. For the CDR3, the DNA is TGTGCCAGCAGCCTCTCTAGCGGGAGTTCCTACAATGAGCAGTTCTTC.

CDR3 DNA sequence: TGTGCCAGCAGCTTAGGCGGGGGGGCAACAGAGACCCAGTACTTC. Residues: CASSLGGGATETQYF. The chain recombines TRBV7-2 with TRBJ2-5; 9 nucleotides match TRBD2. J was trimmed by 4 bases and V by 1 base; bases with no gene match: 4. The germline CDR1 and CDR2 sequences are SGHTA and FQGNSA. CDR3 length equals 15 residues.

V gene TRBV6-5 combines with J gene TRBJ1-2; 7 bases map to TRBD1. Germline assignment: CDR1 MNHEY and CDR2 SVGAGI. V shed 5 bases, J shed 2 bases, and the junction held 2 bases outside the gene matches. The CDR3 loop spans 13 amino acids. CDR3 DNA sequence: TGTGCCAGCAGTACGGGACAGAACTATGGCTACACCTTC. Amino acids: CASSTGQNYGYTF.

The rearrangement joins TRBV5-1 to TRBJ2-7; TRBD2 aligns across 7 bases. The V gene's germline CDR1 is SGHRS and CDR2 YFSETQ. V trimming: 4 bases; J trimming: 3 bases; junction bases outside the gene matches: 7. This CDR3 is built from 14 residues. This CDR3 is CASSAGTTLYEQYF. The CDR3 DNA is TGCGCCAGCAGCGCCGGGACTACCCTCTACGAGCAGTACTTC.